The 8 T cell receptor beta chains given below trace back to one sample, sequenced in a study of blood T cell repertoires in COVID-19. The data were produced by immunoSEQ multiplex PCR, yet TCRdb's version contains in-frame clones alone and is incomplete. The sample has around 100,000 clones; 80% to 95% are singletons. Input material: peripheral blood. All receptors derive from a man between 65 and 80 years old with acute or convalescent COVID-19.

This chain uses TRBV5-1 with TRBJ1-4, with D possibly TRBD1 on 5 matching bases. Germline V CDR1 and CDR2: SGHRS, YFSETQ. V dropped 4 bases and J dropped 4 bases, with 11 bases sitting between them. CDR3 length: 14 residues. CDR3 DNA: TGCGCCAGCAGCCTCGACAGCCTTAATGAAAAACTGTTTTTT. Its protein is CASSLDSLNEKLFF.

The V call is TRBV5-6, the J call TRBJ1-5; TRBD1 matches 9 bases. The germline gives CDR1 SGHDT, CDR2 YYEEEE. CDR3 size: 15 residues. Unmatched junction bases numbered 9, after V lost 4 bases and J lost 7 bases. The CDR3 is CASSSGQGRGQPQHF. Here the CDR3 DNA reads TGTGCCAGCAGCAGCGGACAGGGGAGGGGACAGCCCCAGCATTTT.

V and J are TRBV7-2 and TRBJ2-7, with 13 positions matching TRBD2. Germline CDR1 SGHTA, CDR2 FQGNSA. Unmatched junction bases numbered 4, after V lost 5 bases and J lost 3 bases. This CDR3 has 15 amino acids. This CDR3 is CASSKLAGGHYEQYF. CDR3 DNA: TGTGCCAGCAGCAAACTAGCGGGGGGGCACTACGAGCAGTACTTC. The full variable domain, its missing parts supplied by reference TRBV7-2 and TRBJ2-7, is GAGVSQSPSNKVTEKGKDVELRCDPISGHTALYWYRQSLGQGLEFLIYFQGNSAPDKSGLPSDRFSAERTGGSVSTLTIQRTQQEDSAVYLCASSKLAGGHYEQYFGPGTRLTVT.

This chain uses TRBV5-5 with TRBJ1-3; D unclear. V was pared by 4 bases and J by 0 bases, with 11 bases between. The CDR3 spans 15 residues. The germline gives CDR1 SGHKS, CDR2 YYEKEE (reference sequence). The CDR3 sequence is CASSDDIFSGNTIYF. CDR3 in DNA: TGTGCCAGCAGCGATGACATTTTCTCTGGAAACACCATATATTTT.

The rearrangement joins TRBV18 to TRBJ2-7, with 9 bases matching TRBD2. V lost 3 bases, J lost 0 bases, and 0 bases stayed unmatched. Germline V CDR1 and CDR2: KGHSH, LQKENI. This CDR3 is built from 14 residues. The CDR3 nucleotides read TGTGCCAGCTCACCTAGCGGGAGCTCCTACGAGCAGTACTTC. It translates to CASSPSGSSYEQYF.

This clone was seen more than once but under ten times. V and J are TRBV11-3 and TRBJ2-3, with D possibly being TRBD2 (6 bases). Germline V gene data show CDR1 as SGHNT and CDR2 as YENEEA. The CDR3 covers 17 residues. V was pared by 0 bases and J by 11 bases, with 24 bases between. CDR3 nucleotides: TGTGCCAGCAGCTTAGATCGAAGCGGGCGAACACAGAGGGGGCAGTATTTT. This sequence encodes CASSLDRSGRTQRGQYF.

This clone was picked up a small number of times. The chain combines TRBV9 with TRBJ2-3; tentative D call: TRBD2 (5 bases). Germline V gene data show CDR1 as SGDLS and CDR2 as YYNGEE. V lost 4 bases to trimming and J lost 1 base, with 10 bases between them. The CDR3 is 14 residues long. DNA for the CDR3: TGTGCCAGCAGCCCCCGGGGTGGCACAGATACGCAGTATTTT. Residues: CASSPRGGTDTQYF. Looking up the rest from reference TRBV9 and TRBJ2-3 gives the full variable domain: DSGVTQTPKHLITATGQRVTLRCSPRSGDLSVYWYQQSLDQGLQFLIQYYNGEERAKGNILERFSAQQFPDLHSELNLSSLELGDSALYFCASSPRGGTDTQYFGPGTRLTVL.

This chain uses TRBV25-1 with TRBJ2-7; TRBD2 matches at 9 bases. This CDR3 is 16 amino acids long. V trimming: 1 base; J trimming: 3 bases; junction bases outside the gene matches: 7. Germline lookup yields CDR1 MGHDK and CDR2 SYGVNS. CDR3 nucleotides: TGTGCCAGCAGTGAATTTGGTAGCGGGAGTGTCTACGAGCAGTACTTC. Translated, it gives CASSEFGSGSVYEQYF.